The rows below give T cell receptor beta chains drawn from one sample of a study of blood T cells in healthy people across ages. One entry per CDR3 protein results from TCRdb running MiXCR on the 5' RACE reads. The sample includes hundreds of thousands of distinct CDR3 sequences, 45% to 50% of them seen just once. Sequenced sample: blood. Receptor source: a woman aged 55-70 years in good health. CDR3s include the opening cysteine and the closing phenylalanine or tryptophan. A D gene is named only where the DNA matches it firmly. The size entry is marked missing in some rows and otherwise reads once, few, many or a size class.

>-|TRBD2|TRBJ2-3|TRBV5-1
CASSVSLGGRSDTQYF
TGCGCCAGCAGCGTATCGTTGGGCGGGAGATCAGATACGCAGTATTTT
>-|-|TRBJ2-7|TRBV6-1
CASSFSRWDGAYGQYF
TGTGCCAGCAGCTTCTCTAGATGGGACGGCGCCTACGGGCAGTACTTC
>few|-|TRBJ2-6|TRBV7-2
CASSETVGLQGSGANVLTF
TGTGCCAGCAGCGAGACGGTTGGTCTCCAGGGCTCTGGGGCCAACGTCCTGACTTTC
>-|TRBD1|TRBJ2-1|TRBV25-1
CASGFRDRGHEQFF
TGTGCCAGCGGATTCCGGGACAGGGGCCATGAGCAGTTCTTC
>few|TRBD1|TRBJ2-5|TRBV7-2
CASSPRTGLETQYF
TGTGCCAGCAGCCCTCGGACAGGGTTAGAGACCCAGTACTTC
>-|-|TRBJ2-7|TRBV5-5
CASSFRDASYEQYF
TGTGCCAGCAGCTTCCGAGACGCCTCCTACGAGCAGTACTTC
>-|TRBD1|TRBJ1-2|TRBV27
CASSLEYRGYYGYTF
TGTGCCAGCAGTTTAGAGTACAGGGGGTACTATGGCTACACCTTC
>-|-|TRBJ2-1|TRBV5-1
CASSSNSGGGFAEQFF
TGCGCCAGCAGCTCAAATAGCGGAGGGGGGTTCGCGGAGCAGTTCTTC
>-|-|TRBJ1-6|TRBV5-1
CASSLENSPLHF
TGCGCCAGCAGCTTGGAGAATTCACCCCTCCACTTT
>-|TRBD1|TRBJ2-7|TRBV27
CASSSGTGIYNEQYF
TGTGCCAGCAGTTCCGGGACAGGGATCTACAATGAGCAGTACTTC
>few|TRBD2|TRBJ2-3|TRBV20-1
CSRGRLAGGPTDTQYF
TGCAGTAGAGGTCGGCTAGCGGGAGGGCCCACAGATACGCAGTATTTT
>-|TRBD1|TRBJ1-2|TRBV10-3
CAVLRGQNYGYTF
TGTGCCGTGCTACGGGGACAGAACTATGGCTACACCTTC
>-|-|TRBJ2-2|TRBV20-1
CSARDDRFSTGELFF
TGCAGTGCTAGAGACGACAGGTTTAGCACCGGGGAGCTGTTTTTT
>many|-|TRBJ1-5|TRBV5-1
CASSLDSNQPQHF
TGTGCCAGCAGCTTAGACAGCAATCAGCCCCAGCATTTT
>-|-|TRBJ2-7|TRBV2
CASATYEQYF
TGTGCCAGCGCTACCTACGAGCAGTACTTC
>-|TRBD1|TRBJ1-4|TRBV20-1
CSARQGADNEKLFF
TGCAGTGCTAGACAGGGGGCTGATAATGAAAAACTGTTTTTT
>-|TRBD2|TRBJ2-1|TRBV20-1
CSPPVVAGGPGGDEQFF
TGCAGTCCCCCGGTGGTAGCGGGAGGGCCGGGGGGGGATGAGCAGTTCTTC
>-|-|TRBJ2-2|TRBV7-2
CASSLPRGVIGELFF
TGTGCCAGCAGCTTACCCCGGGGCGTCATCGGGGAGCTGTTTTTT
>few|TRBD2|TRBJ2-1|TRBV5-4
CASSPGLAVPNEQFF
TGTGCCAGCAGCCCCGGACTAGCTGTCCCCAATGAGCAGTTCTTC
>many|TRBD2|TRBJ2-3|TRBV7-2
CASRHGTTTDTQYF
TGTGCCAGCAGACACGGGACTACCACAGATACGCAGTATTTT
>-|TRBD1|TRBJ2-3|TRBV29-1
CSVRAGTGRTDTQYF
TGCAGCGTTCGCGCCGGGACAGGGAGGACAGATACGCAGTATTTT
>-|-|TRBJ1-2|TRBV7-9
CASSSGGYTF
TGTGCCAGCAGCTCCGGGGGCTACACCTTC
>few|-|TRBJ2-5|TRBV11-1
CASSPKGGVQDEQYF
TGTGCCAGCAGCCCTAAAGGGGGGGTTCAGGATGAGCAGTACTTC
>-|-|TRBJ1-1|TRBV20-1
CSADRSNTEAFF
TGCAGTGCGGACAGAAGCAACACTGAAGCTTTCTTT
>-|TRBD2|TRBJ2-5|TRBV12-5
CASAPGGEETQYF
TGTGCTAGTGCCCCGGGAGGGGAAGAGACCCAGTACTTC
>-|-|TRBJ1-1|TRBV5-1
CASSYDGGNTEAFF
TGCGCCAGCAGCTACGACGGGGGGAACACTGAAGCTTTCTTT
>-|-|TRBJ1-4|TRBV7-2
CASSFGRANEKLFF
TGTGCCAGCAGCTTTGGGAGGGCTAATGAAAAACTGTTTTTT
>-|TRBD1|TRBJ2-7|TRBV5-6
CASSSATGGNYEQYF
TGTGCCAGCAGCTCTGCCACAGGGGGGAACTACGAGCAGTACTTC
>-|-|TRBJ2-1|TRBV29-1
CTVRPLGGGYQETQFF
TGCACCGTTCGACCCCTCGGTGGGGGGTACCAAGAGACCCAGTTCTTC
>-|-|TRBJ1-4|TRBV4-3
CASSQGGGTNEKLFF
TGCGCCAGCAGCCAAGGTGGGGGAACTAATGAAAAACTGTTTTTT
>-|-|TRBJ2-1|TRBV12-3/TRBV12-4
CASSGGRVDYNEQFF
TGTGCCAGCAGCGGCGGCAGGGTGGACTACAATGAGCAGTTCTTC
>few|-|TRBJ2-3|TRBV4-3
CASSQDLTFPSTDTQYF
TGCGCCAGCAGCCAAGATCTGACTTTTCCTAGCACAGATACGCAGTATTTT
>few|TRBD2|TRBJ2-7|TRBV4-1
CASSQVRSGITYEQYF
TGCGCCAGCAGCCAAGTCCGGAGCGGGATTACCTACGAGCAGTACTTC
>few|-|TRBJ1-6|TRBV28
CASIGGQSWNSPLHF
TGTGCCAGCATCGGGGGGCAATCTTGGAATTCACCCCTCCACTTT
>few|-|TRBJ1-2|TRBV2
CASSQTDYGYTF
TGTGCCAGCAGTCAGACAGACTATGGCTACACCTTC
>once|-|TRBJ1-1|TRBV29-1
CSVLAGYTEAFF
TGCAGCGTTCTGGCCGGCTACACTGAAGCTTTCTTT
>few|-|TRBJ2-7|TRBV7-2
CASSLRGTEQYF
TGTGCCAGCAGCTTGAGGGGTACCGAGCAGTACTTC